Listed below are T cell receptor beta chains from one sample, sequenced in a study of cytomegalovirus exposure and HLA in healthy donors. Data came from immunoSEQ multiplex PCR; TCRdb stores just in-frame clones and leaves some out. The data contain 190,000 or so clones, roughly four fifths of them singletons. Sequencing used PBMCs. The source is a woman in her late teens or twenties in good health and CMV-seropositive. The CDR3 runs from the conserved cysteine through the conserved F or W. The D gene is left open where the match is weak. Not all rows give a size; the values are once, few, many and, for expanded clones, a class.

v_call	d_call	j_call	clone_size	cdr3_aa	cdr3_nt
TRBV4-3	.	TRBJ1-4	.	CASSQEEGANEKLFF	TGCGCCAGCAGCCAAGAGGAAGGGGCTAATGAAAAACTGTTTTTT
TRBV9	TRBD1	TRBJ2-4	.	CASSTQGALAKNIQYF	TGTGCCAGCAGCACACAGGGGGCCCTAGCCAAAAACATTCAGTACTTC
TRBV7-2	.	TRBJ1-2	.	CASSFQGRSGGYTF	TGTGCCAGCAGCTTCCAGGGTCGTAGTGGTGGCTACACCTTC
TRBV6-4	TRBD2	TRBJ2-1	.	CASSNLTSGGAYNEQFF	TGTGCCAGCAGTAACCTGACTAGCGGGGGGGCCTACAATGAGCAGTTCTTC
TRBV5-6	TRBD2	TRBJ2-7	.	CASSSQTSGVGEQYF	TGTGCCAGCAGCTCTCAGACTAGCGGGGTGGGCGAGCAGTACTTC
TRBV4-3	.	TRBJ1-5	.	CASSQDQVQPQHF	TGCGCCAGCAGCCAAGATCAGGTACAGCCCCAGCATTTT
TRBV29-1	.	TRBJ1-1	once	CSVGGGQRMNTEAFF	TGCAGCGTTGGCGGCGGACAGCGAATGAACACTGAAGCTTTCTTT
TRBV11-2	TRBD2	TRBJ2-3	.	CASSRQGSGASPTQYF	TGTGCCAGCAGCCGCCAGGGAAGCGGGGCTTCTCCCACGCAGTATTTT
TRBV6-1	.	TRBJ1-3	.	CASSEVGYSGNTIYF	TGTGCCAGCAGTGAAGTCGGGTACTCTGGAAACACCATATATTTT
TRBV19	.	TRBJ1-1	.	CASFQPRLGGTTEAFF	TGTGCCAGCTTCCAGCCCCGCCTAGGAGGGACCACTGAAGCTTTCTTT
TRBV4-2	TRBD2	TRBJ2-2	.	CASSQDRLAGGPGELFF	TGTGCCAGCAGCCAAGATCGGCTAGCGGGGGGGCCCGGGGAGCTGTTTTTT
TRBV15	.	TRBJ1-1	.	CATSRGGGSATEAFF	TGTGCCACCAGCAGGGGGGGAGGGTCGGCCACTGAAGCTTTCTTT
TRBV9	TRBD2	TRBJ2-3	few	CASSIAGGLPDTQYF	TGTGCCAGCAGCATAGCGGGGGGGCTCCCAGATACGCAGTATTTT
TRBV6-6	TRBD1	TRBJ1-5	.	CASSYSRDRGQQPQHF	TGTGCCAGCAGTTACTCAAGGGACAGGGGGCAGCAGCCCCAGCATTTT
TRBV6-5	TRBD2	TRBJ2-1	.	CASRYTGTSGYEQFF	TGTGCCAGCAGGTATACCGGGACTAGTGGGTATGAGCAGTTCTTC
TRBV9	TRBD1	TRBJ1-1	.	CASSPGTGGAGAFF	TGTGCCAGCAGCCCCGGGACAGGGGGCGCAGGGGCTTTCTTT
TRBV6-5	.	TRBJ1-2	.	CASSRDRHYGYTF	TGTGCCAGCAGTCGAGACAGACACTATGGCTACACCTTC
TRBV29-1	.	TRBJ1-1	.	CSVVRGNTEAFF	TGCAGCGTTGTCAGGGGTAACACTGAAGCTTTCTTT
TRBV7-9	.	TRBJ2-1	.	CASSLGADNEQFF	TGTGCCAGCAGCTTAGGGGCCGACAATGAGCAGTTCTTC
TRBV2	.	TRBJ1-2	few	CASTPTANYGYTF	TGTGCCAGCACCCCGACAGCGAACTATGGCTACACCTTC
TRBV7-9	.	TRBJ2-7	.	CASSLAIRDEQYF	TGTGCCAGCAGCTTAGCAATACGGGACGAGCAGTACTTC
TRBV7-9	.	TRBJ2-3	.	CASSLWGLPEDTQYF	TGTGCCAGCAGCTTATGGGGGCTTCCTGAAGATACGCAGTATTTT
TRBV27	.	TRBJ2-3	once	CASSLAGRYTDTQYF	TGTGCCAGCAGTTTAGCGGGGAGGTACACAGATACGCAGTATTTT
TRBV27	.	TRBJ2-2	.	CASSLSLAGELFF	TGTGCCAGCAGTTTATCCCTCGCCGGGGAGCTGTTTTTT
TRBV19	.	TRBJ2-1	.	CASSSTGRVVYNEQFF	TGTGCCAGTAGTTCGACAGGCCGCGTCGTATACAATGAGCAGTTCTTC
TRBV5-8	TRBD1	TRBJ2-7	.	CASSWTGVFEQYF	TGTGCCAGCAGTTGGACAGGGGTTTTCGAGCAGTACTTC
TRBV2	.	TRBJ1-2	.	CASSDPGLGGYTF	TGTGCCAGCAGTGACCCGGGATTAGGTGGCTACACCTTC
TRBV29-1	.	TRBJ1-1	.	CSVRRGTEAFF	TGCAGCGTTAGGAGAGGCACTGAAGCTTTCTTT
TRBV15	TRBD1	TRBJ1-4	.	CATSRDVDRGREKLFF	TGTGCCACCAGCAGAGATGTGGACAGGGGGAGGGAAAAACTGTTTTTT
TRBV7-8	TRBD1	TRBJ1-1	.	CASSLDRGSEAFF	TGTGCCAGCAGCTTAGACAGGGGCTCCGAAGCTTTCTTT
TRBV20-1	.	TRBJ2-7	.	CSAETGYEQYF	TGCAGTGCGGAAACAGGGTACGAGCAGTACTTC
TRBV5-1	.	TRBJ2-2	.	CASSSGTHGTGELFF	TGCGCCAGCAGCTCCGGGACACACGGCACCGGGGAGCTGTTTTTT
TRBV29-1	.	TRBJ2-1	.	CSVHSPRINEQFF	TGCAGCGTCCATTCCCCCAGGATCAATGAGCAGTTCTTC
TRBV7-6	TRBD2	TRBJ2-5	.	CASSLGGTSGQETQYF	TGTGCCAGCAGCTTAGGAGGGACTAGCGGACAAGAGACCCAGTACTTC
TRBV14	TRBD1	TRBJ2-7	.	CASSGTGTGLDEQYF	TGTGCCAGCAGCGGAACCGGGACAGGGCTAGACGAGCAGTACTTC
TRBV4-3	.	TRBJ1-1	few	CASSRERGTNTEAFF	TGCGCCAGCAGCCGCGAAAGGGGCACCAACACTGAAGCTTTCTTT
TRBV18	TRBD2	TRBJ2-5	.	CASSPRQGGQETQYF	TGTGCCAGCTCACCCAGGCAGGGAGGGCAAGAGACCCAGTACTTC
TRBV7-3	TRBD2	TRBJ2-7	few	CASSLVAGGPSYEQYF	TGTGCCAGCAGCTTGGTGGCGGGGGGCCCCTCCTACGAGCAGTACTTC
TRBV27	TRBD1	TRBJ1-6	.	CASSETGGGPPLHF	TGTGCCAGCAGCGAAACAGGGGGTGGTCCACCCCTCCACTTT
TRBV7-3	TRBD1	TRBJ2-7	.	CASSLRAGGGYEQYF	TGTGCCAGCAGCTTAAGGGCAGGGGGCGGGTACGAGCAGTACTTC
TRBV6-1	.	TRBJ1-5	few	CASSAQSNQPQHF	TGTGCCAGCAGTGCCCAGTCCAATCAGCCCCAGCATTTT
TRBV19	.	TRBJ1-2	many	CASSPLDSQVYGYTF	TGTGCCAGTAGTCCCCTGGATAGTCAGGTGTACGGCTACACCTTC
TRBV2	.	TRBJ1-5	.	CAKSGDRGHNQPQHF	TGTGCCAAGAGCGGGGACCGGGGGCACAATCAGCCCCAGCATTTT